This TCR beta chain was profiled in a study of early T cells in non-severe SARS-CoV-2 infection. In the study overall: The authors sequenced bulk RNA from unsorted whole blood, leaving chains unpaired.

General study results and limits: VDJdb-based matching was biased toward anti-spike CD8 responses and missed private and CD4 specificities.

Individual cDNA molecules were tagged with unique molecular identifiers. TCRdb recomputed calls from the 5' RACE reads with MiXCR, one row per CDR3 protein. The table lists roughly 70,000 distinct CDR3 sequences, 18% of them singletons, with approximately 8.4% in the top ten. J lost 5 bases, V lost 5 bases, and 8 bases had no gene match. The CDR3 extends over 16 amino acids. CDR1 is SGHAT and CDR2 is FQNNGV in the germline V gene. This clonotype has at least ten counts. The antigen is unknown. The chain combines TRBV11-2 with TRBJ2-2; 10 bases match TRBD1. This receptor was taken from an adult who was a healthcare worker with PCR-confirmed SARS-CoV-2 infection or an uninfected control (not recorded which). Sequenced here: whole blood, sampled at baseline. The CDR3 protein is CASSIGQGVRTGELFF. In DNA form, the CDR3 reads TGTGCCAGCAGCATCGGACAGGGGGTGAGGACCGGGGAGCTGTTTTTT.